The next 32 T cell receptor beta chains were all read from a single sample in a study of T cells after yellow fever vaccination. Each CDR3 protein is one row after TCRdb ran MiXCR on the 5' RACE reads. The sample yields under 500,000 distinct CDR3 sequences, approximately 18% seen once. The sample here was PBMCs, taken before the yellow fever booster vaccination. These TCRs come from a man aged 18 to 29 who received the YFV17D yellow fever vaccine.

This rearrangement joins TRBV4-3 to TRBJ1-2; D is ambiguous. The V end was cut by 0 bases, the J end by 3 bases, with 11 bases between. CDR3 length: 15 residues. Germline assignment: CDR1 LGHNA and CDR2 YSLEER. The CDR3 loop reads CASSQDIRGHYGYTF. CDR3 DNA: TGCGCCAGCAGCCAAGATATCCGGGGTCACTATGGCTACACCTTC.

The gene calls are TRBV4-1 and TRBJ2-7; the D gene is possibly TRBD2 (6 bases). The CDR3 has 14 residues. Trimming pared 3 bases from V and 3 bases from J, leaving 12 bases between. The V gene's germline CDR1 is MGHRA and CDR2 YSYEKL. The CDR3 nucleotides are TGCGCCAGCAGCCAGTTAGCGGTTCTCTACGAGCAGTACTTC. This sequence encodes CASSQLAVLYEQYF.

This clonotype came up many times. The rearrangement links TRBV27 to TRBJ2-7, with 7 nucleotides matching TRBD2. V lost 8 bases, J lost 2 bases, and 12 bases stayed unmatched. Germline V CDR1 and CDR2: MNHEY, SMNVEV (reference sequence). The CDR3 totals 15 residues. CDR3 sequence: CASSAGPAGTYEQYV. The DNA for the CDR3 is TGTGCCAGCTCGGCCGGGCCAGCGGGAACCTACGAGCAGTACGTC.

This clonotype was detected a few times. The V gene is TRBV4-2, the J gene TRBJ2-1, with 8 bases identical to TRBD2. V lost 5 bases to trimming and J lost 10 bases; unmatched junction nucleotides: 16. Germline V gene data show CDR1 as LGHNA and CDR2 as YNFKEQ. The CDR3 consists of 16 residues. The CDR3 DNA reads TGTGCCAGCAGCGGAGGGACTAGTCGCACCCTCGGCGAGCAGTTCTTC. It is translated as CASSGGTSRTLGEQFF.

This clonotype was picked up a small number of times. The chain employs TRBV12-3 or TRBV12-4 and TRBJ1-6; 7 positions agree with TRBD1. There are 16 residues in the CDR3. V shed 6 bases, J shed 0 bases, and the junction held 5 bases outside the gene matches. Written as DNA, the CDR3 is TGTGCCAGCAGCCGGGACAGTGGCTCCTATAATTCACCCCTCCACTTT. Encoded protein: CASSRDSGSYNSPLHF.

This chain uses TRBV6-6 with TRBJ1-2; D gene ambiguous. V lost 4 bases and J 6 bases, leaving 6 bases between the germline ends. CDR1 is MNHNY, CDR2 SVGAGI, per germline (reference sequence). The CDR3 consists of 11 residues. The CDR3 coding sequence is TGTGCCAGCAGTTGGACGGATGGCTACACCTTC. This encodes CASSWTDGYTF.

This clonotype was observed many times. The V call is TRBV15, the J call TRBJ2-3; 13 bases map to TRBD2. V trimming: 4 bases; J trimming: 2 bases; junction bases outside the gene matches: 6. Germline CDR1 and CDR2: LNHNV and YYDKDF (reference sequence). CDR3 length equals 17 residues. The CDR3 region is CATSTGTSGVHTDTQYF. The CDR3 nucleotides read TGTGCCACCAGCACCGGGACTAGCGGGGTTCACACAGATACGCAGTATTTT.

As regards this clonotype: An end of the junction does not agree with germline; a read error may underlie this. The chain links TRBV9 to TRBJ2-5, with TRBD1 matching over 7 bases. The germline CDR1 and CDR2 sequences are SGDLS and YYNGEE. The CDR3 is 15 residues long. This CDR3 reads CASSSGTVLQETHYF. CDR3 sequence (DNA): TGTGCCAGCAGCTCCGGGACAGTCCTCCAAGAGACCCATTACTTC.

This clonotype was seen more than once but under ten times. V usage is TRBV5-1 and J usage is TRBJ1-5; no clear D gene. Germline CDR1 is SGHRS and CDR2 is YFSETQ. The CDR3 extends over 15 amino acids. Trimming removed 0 bases at V and 1 base at J, with 8 bases between. CDR3: CASSLGVGSNQPQHF. Here the CDR3 DNA reads TGCGCCAGCAGCTTGGGGGTCGGCAGCAATCAGCCCCAGCATTTT. The whole variable domain, filled in from reference TRBV5-1 and TRBJ1-5, reads KAGVTQTPRYLIKTRGQQVTLSCSPISGHRSVSWYQQTPGQGLQFLFEYFSETQRNKGNFPGRFSGRQFSNSRSEMNVSTLELGDSALYLCASSLGVGSNQPQHFGDGTRLSIL.

This clonotype was picked up one time. The CDR3 DNA reads TGCAGCGTTGAAGATCGATCAGGGTCTTATGGCTACACCTTC. Translating gives CSVEDRSGSYGYTF. The V and J genes are TRBV29-1 and TRBJ1-2; possibly TRBD1 for D (5 bases). Germline assignment: CDR1 SQVTM and CDR2 ANQGSEA. The V end lost 0 bases, the J end lost 5 bases, and 13 bases lay between the germline ends. The CDR3 is 14 amino acids.

This clonotype was seen repeatedly, ten times or more. The chain joins TRBV4-1 to TRBJ1-1; D is unclear. Germline V gives CDR1 MGHRA, CDR2 YSYEKL. V was shortened by 4 bases and J by 1 base, with 7 bases between the two germline ends. The CDR3 sequence is 13 residues long. The CDR3 sequence: CASSPRENTEAFF. In nucleotides, the CDR3 is TGCGCCAGCAGCCCTAGAGAGAACACTGAAGCTTTCTTT.

This clonotype was counted at least ten times. V and J are TRBV20-1 and TRBJ2-7; D gene ambiguous. This CDR3 region has 10 residues. Trimming shortened V by 5 bases and J by 3 bases, and 5 bases separated the two germline ends. The germline V gene encodes CDR1 DFQATT and CDR2 SNEGSKA (reference sequence). The CDR3 spells CSADGYEQYF. For the CDR3, the DNA is TGCAGTGCTGACGGCTACGAGCAGTACTTC.

This clonotype was observed a few times. The chain carries TRBV4-1 and TRBJ2-1; possibly TRBD1 or TRBD2 for D (5 bases each). This CDR3 is 13 amino acids long. Trimming took off 4 bases at V and 5 bases at J, with 9 bases between the two ends. Germline loops: CDR1 MGHRA, CDR2 YSYEKL. CDR3 sequence reads: CASSRGDHNEQFF. The DNA of the CDR3 is TGCGCCAGCAGCCGAGGGGATCACAATGAGCAGTTCTTC.

The chain uses TRBV5-1 and TRBJ2-6; D tentatively reads TRBD1 or TRBD2 (5 bases each). Looked up from germline, CDR1 is SGHRS and CDR2 is YFSETQ. The CDR3 covers 16 residues. Trimming left V 4 bases short and J 0 bases short, with 11 bases between. CDR3 DNA sequence: TGCGCCAGCAGCCCCCAGGGACCCTCTGGGGCCAACGTCCTGACTTTC. Its protein product is CASSPQGPSGANVLTF.

V usage is TRBV29-1 and J usage is TRBJ2-3; no clear D. CDR3 length equals 14 residues. Trimming stripped 6 bases from V and 2 bases from J, with 15 bases between. The germline CDR1 and CDR2 sequences are SQVTM and ANQGSEA. The CDR3 reads CSVGLPATTDTQYF. Here the CDR3 DNA reads TGCAGCGTCGGTCTGCCCGCGACCACAGATACGCAGTATTTT.

This clonotype turned up a few times. This rearrangement joins TRBV5-1 to TRBJ1-5; possible D gene TRBD1, 5 bases. Germline CDR1 is SGHRS and CDR2 is YFSETQ. This CDR3 is 16 amino acids long. V was clipped by 7 bases and J by 2 bases, with 19 bases between them. CDR3 residues: CASRPGGTAGNQPQHF. The CDR3 nucleotides read TGCGCCAGCCGCCCCGGGGGGACGGCAGGCAATCAGCCCCAGCATTTT.

V usage is TRBV12-3 or TRBV12-4 and J usage is TRBJ1-2; TRBD1 might be the D (5 bases). This CDR3 comprises 15 residues. V shed 3 bases and J shed 5 bases, with 16 bases lying between them. DNA of the CDR3: TGTGCCAGCAGTTTCGGGGGGGACGCCGGGTATGGCTACACCTTC. Translated, it gives CASSFGGDAGYGYTF.

The gene calls are TRBV15 and TRBJ2-7, with D uncertain. In germline, CDR1 is LNHNV, CDR2 YYDKDF (reference sequence). Trimming removed 6 bases from V and 2 bases from J, with 11 bases in between. This CDR3 region has 13 residues. The CDR3 here is CATRALGTYEQYV. The CDR3, as DNA: TGTGCCACCAGAGCTCTGGGTACCTACGAGCAGTACGTC.

V usage is TRBV7-6 and J usage is TRBJ1-3; D is ambiguous. V lost 0 bases and J 4 bases, leaving 7 bases between the germline ends. Per germline, CDR1 SGHVS and CDR2 FNYEAQ. This CDR3 is built from 14 residues. In DNA, the CDR3 is TGTGCCAGCAGCTTAGCGTACAGAGGAAACACCATATATTTT. Translating gives CASSLAYRGNTIYF.

In its sample, this clonotype was seen a few times. The chain links TRBV10-3 to TRBJ1-6; D remains ambiguous. Germline loops: CDR1 ENHRY, CDR2 SYGVKD. V was pared by 5 bases and J by 0 bases, with 2 bases between. This CDR3 is 13 amino acids long. Here the CDR3 reads CAISLSYNSPLHF. As DNA, the CDR3 is TGTGCCATCAGTCTCTCCTATAATTCACCCCTCCACTTT.

A few counts support this clonotype. The rearrangement joins TRBV20-1 to TRBJ2-7, with 7 bases fitting TRBD2. The V gene end was trimmed by 5 bases and the J gene end by 2 bases; junction bases not matched to a gene: 6. CDR1 is DFQATT, CDR2 SNEGSKA, per germline (reference sequence). The CDR3 spans 13 residues. Written as DNA, the CDR3 is TGCAGTGCTTCCTGCGGGGGACCCTACGAGCAGTACGTC. Protein sequence: CSASCGGPYEQYV.

V gene TRBV6-2 or TRBV6-3 combines with J gene TRBJ2-5; no definite D call. CDR3 length equals 13 residues. Trimming shortened V by 1 base and J by 4 bases, and 7 bases separated the two germline ends. CDR1 is MNHEY and CDR2 is SVGEGT in the germline V gene. The CDR3 protein is CASSYFRRETQYF. As DNA, the CDR3 is TGTGCCAGCAGTTACTTCCGACGAGAGACCCAGTACTTC.

The chain is built from TRBV12-3 or TRBV12-4 and TRBJ1-5, with a possible D match to TRBD1 (5 bases). The CDR3 has 13 amino acids. The V gene lost 5 bases and the J gene lost 7 bases, with 12 bases spanning the gap. CDR3 sequence: CASSPLGEQPQHF. As DNA, the CDR3 is TGTGCCAGCAGTCCACTAGGGGAACAGCCCCAGCATTTT.

The chain uses TRBV10-2 and TRBJ2-5; weak D call: TRBD2 (6 bases). The CDR3 runs 14 residues. The germline CDR1 and CDR2 sequences are WSHSY and SAAADI. Trimming shortened V by 3 bases and J by 2 bases, and 10 bases separated the two germline ends. The CDR3 DNA follows: TGCGCCAGCAGTGAAGCAGGGAGGCAAGAGACCCAGTACTTC. Protein sequence: CASSEAGRQETQYF.

This clonotype was seen more than once but under ten times. The chain links TRBV2 to TRBJ1-6, with D uncertain. Trimming removed 6 bases at V and 9 bases at J, with 12 bases between. This CDR3 spans 13 amino acids. Germline CDR1 and CDR2: SNHLY and FYNNEI. CDR3 protein: CASRALERSPLHF. The CDR3 coding sequence is TGTGCCAGCAGGGCCCTAGAGCGTTCACCCCTCCACTTT.

The J gene is TRBJ2-1, the V gene TRBV16; D may be TRBD2 (5 bases). The CDR3 is made up of 15 amino acids. V lost 2 bases to trimming and J lost 3 bases, with 11 bases between them. From germline, CDR1 is KGHSY and CDR2 FQNENV. The CDR3 loop is CASSQGASSYNEQFF. The CDR3 DNA reads TGTGCCAGCAGCCAAGGTGCTAGCAGCTACAATGAGCAGTTCTTC. Looking up the rest from reference TRBV16 and TRBJ2-1 gives the full variable domain: GEEVAQTPKHLVRGEGQKAKLYCAPIKGHSYVFWYQQVLKNEFKFLISFQNENVFDETGMPKERFSAKCLPNSPCSLEIQATKLEDSAVYFCASSQGASSYNEQFFGPGTRLTVL.

The rearrangement joins TRBV6-1 to TRBJ2-7; 7 nucleotides line up with TRBD1. CDR1 is MNHNS and CDR2 is SASEGT in the germline V gene. CDR3 length: 13 residues. J was trimmed by 6 bases and V by 4 bases; bases with no gene match: 6. The CDR3 DNA sequence: TGTGCCAGCAGTGCAGCGACAGGGTCCGAGCAGTACTTC. Its protein product is CASSAATGSEQYF.

This clonotype has at least ten counts. The chain combines TRBV29-1 with TRBJ2-7, with D hard to call. V lost 2 bases and J 3 bases, leaving 8 bases between the germline ends. The CDR3 is made up of 12 amino acids. Germline V gives CDR1 SQVTM, CDR2 ANQGSEA. The CDR3 loop is CSVERAGYEQYF. CDR3 coding DNA: TGCAGCGTTGAAAGAGCCGGCTACGAGCAGTACTTC.

The sample holds a few counts of this clonotype. The chain links TRBV6-5 to TRBJ1-2; a possible D gene is TRBD1 (5 bases). Germline V gives CDR1 MNHEY, CDR2 SVGAGI. The length of the CDR3 is 14 residues. Trimming left V 10 bases short and J 8 bases short, with 23 bases between. For the CDR3, the DNA is TGTGCCACCCGCCTCGGGACGCAGTTTTGGGGCTACACCTTC. This gives the protein CATRLGTQFWGYTF.

This clonotype has only a few counts. V usage is TRBV7-2 and J usage is TRBJ2-1, with 10 bases lining up with TRBD2. This CDR3 has 17 residues. Germline V gene lookup returns CDR1 SGHTA and CDR2 FQGNSA. With 5 bases clipped from V and 9 bases from J, the junction kept 16 bases outside the gene matches. In DNA form, the CDR3 reads TGTGCCAGCAGCCTGGATGGACTAGCGGCTTCCATGGGTGAGCAGTTCTTC. Its protein is CASSLDGLAASMGEQFF. Using reference TRBV7-2 and TRBJ2-1 for the parts outside the CDR3, the full variable domain is GAGVSQSPSNKVTEKGKDVELRCDPISGHTALYWYRQSLGQGLEFLIYFQGNSAPDKSGLPSDRFSAERTGGSVSTLTIQRTQQEDSAVYLCASSLDGLAASMGEQFFGPGTRLTVL.

The chain uses TRBV29-1 and TRBJ1-3; D unclear. The CDR3 is 11 residues long. V shed 6 bases and J shed 0 bases, with 3 bases lying between them. Germline CDR1 and CDR2: SQVTM and ANQGSEA. The CDR3 sequence is CSVRSGNTIYF. The CDR3 DNA reads TGCAGCGTGCGCTCTGGAAACACCATATATTTT.

The V and J genes are TRBV7-2 and TRBJ2-3; D assignment may be TRBD1 or TRBD2 (5 bases each). The CDR3 sequence is 16 residues long. V lost 3 bases to trimming and J lost 1 base, with 14 bases between them. Germline V gene sequence: CDR1 SGHTA, CDR2 FQGNSA. Here the CDR3 DNA reads TGTGCCAGCAGCTTCCTCGGGGCTCAGCGCACAGATACGCAGTATTTT. The encoded protein is CASSFLGAQRTDTQYF.